This T cell receptor (beta chain) was sequenced during a study of blood T cells in healthy people across ages. Points from the study as a whole: Unsorted PBMC material precluded a definitive naive versus antigen-experienced comparison. Expanded clonotype changes were possibly confounded by unknown donor CMV status.

The use of a sample-barcoded 5' primer and a J-beta primer mix characterized a second PCR of roughly 7 to 12 cycles. The template-switch adaptor was a 5' adaptor with 12 random nucleotides. It tagged each cDNA molecule. From the 5' RACE reads, TCRdb called clonotypes with MiXCR, one entry per CDR3 protein. This sample has 800,000 or so distinct CDR3 sequences, with 55% to 65% found just once. Every donor gave 7.5 to 10 milliliters of peripheral blood. Comments on this clonotype: Its antigen remains unknown.

The receptor was derived from a man in his thirties or forties in good health. Sequencing input: blood.

The CDR3 sequence: CASRPQGARDTQYF. The CDR3 DNA reads as TGTGCCAGCAGGCCACAGGGGGCAAGAGATACGCAGTATTTT. The rearrangement joins TRBV27 to TRBJ2-3; 9 nucleotides match TRBD1. Losses at the gene ends were 6 bases for V and 5 bases for J; bases not matched to a gene: 6. The CDR3 length is 14 residues. Germline V CDR1 and CDR2: MNHEY, SMNVEV (reference sequence).